Listed below are T cell receptor beta chains from one sample, sequenced in a study of cytomegalovirus exposure and HLA in healthy donors. Using immunoSEQ multiplex PCR, the repertoire was profiled, and TCRdb retains in-frame clones only, with some absent. The table includes approximately 210,000 clones, about four fifths detected once. Sample: PBMCs. Receptors originate from a woman in her thirties or forties in good health and CMV-seronegative. Both conserved end residues are part of each CDR3. The D gene is left open where the match is weak. The listing skips clone size in some rows; elsewhere it reads once, few, many or a size class.

>TRBV12-5|TRBJ2-7|TRBD2|-
TGTGCTAGTGGGTCCAGGGAGGGTCACGAGCAGTACTTC
CASGSREGHEQYF
>TRBV10-3|TRBJ1-2|-|-
TGTGCCATCAGTGAGACAGAAGGCTATGGCTACACCTTC
CAISETEGYGYTF
>TRBV9|TRBJ2-6|TRBD1|-
TGTGCCAGCAGCGCGTCGGGACAGGCATACCACTCTGGGGCCAACGTCCTGACTTTC
CASSASGQAYHSGANVLTF
>TRBV4-3|TRBJ2-1|-|-
TGCGCCAGCAGCCAAGAAGGGGGGGAGGCAGGGGAGCAGTTCTTC
CASSQEGGEAGEQFF
>TRBV30|TRBJ2-3|-|-
TGTGCCGGTCGACAGGTAGATACGCAGTATTTT
CAGRQVDTQYF
>TRBV2|TRBJ2-1|-|-
TGTGCCAGCAAGATGGGCGATGAGCAGTTCTTC
CASKMGDEQFF
>TRBV19|TRBJ2-6|-|-
TGTGCCAGTAGTATAGGGCGGGGCCTACACTCTGGGGCCAACGTCCTGACTTTC
CASSIGRGLHSGANVLTF
>TRBV6-5|TRBJ2-7|TRBD1|-
TGTGCCAGCAGCCCCGGGACAGGGGTCGGAGAGCAGTACTTC
CASSPGTGVGEQYF
>TRBV2|TRBJ2-1|TRBD1|once
TGTGCCAGCAGTGCCGCCGGACAGGGTAGGGACAATGAGCAGTTCTTC
CASSAAGQGRDNEQFF
>TRBV9|TRBJ2-1|TRBD2|-
TGTGCCAGCAGCGTTTCAAGCGGGAGCTCCTACAATGAGCAGTTCTTC
CASSVSSGSSYNEQFF
>TRBV19|TRBJ1-5|-|once
TGTGCCAGTAGTGTCGGACAGATAAGAGGTAGCAATCAGCCCCAGCATTTT
CASSVGQIRGSNQPQHF
>TRBV4-3|TRBJ1-4|TRBD1|-
TGCGCCAGCAGCCTGAGCAGGGGGCGGGAAAAACTGTTTTTT
CASSLSRGREKLFF
>TRBV6-1|TRBJ1-1|-|-
TGTGCCAGCAGTGTCCGACAGCCTCAGAACACTGAAGCTTTCTTT
CASSVRQPQNTEAFF
>TRBV7-2|TRBJ2-3|TRBD2|-
TGTGCCAGCAGCCCGGGACTAACCCAATACACAGATACGCAGTATTTT
CASSPGLTQYTDTQYF
>TRBV5-1|TRBJ2-5|-|-
TGCGCCAGCAGCGCCGGCGGAGGAGCCGGAGAGACCCAGTACTTC
CASSAGGGAGETQYF
>TRBV7-2|TRBJ2-7|-|-
TGTGCCAGCAGCTTACGCGACGAGCAGTACTTC
CASSLRDEQYF
>TRBV5-1|TRBJ1-2|-|-
TGCGCCAGCAGCTTAGCTCAGGGGAGAGGCTATGGCTACACCTTC
CASSLAQGRGYGYTF
>TRBV19|TRBJ2-7|-|-
TGTGCCAGTAGTACCCGAACGCGCTCCTACGAGCAGTACTTC
CASSTRTRSYEQYF
>TRBV7-8|TRBJ2-5|TRBD1|-
TGTGCCAGCAGCTTAAACGCGCGGACAGGGGGAATGGAGACCCAGTACTTC
CASSLNARTGGMETQYF
>TRBV7-2|TRBJ2-7|TRBD1|-
TGTGCCAGCAGCCGACAGGGTGGCTCCTACGAGCAGTACTTC
CASSRQGGSYEQYF
>TRBV7-9|TRBJ1-1|-|-
TGTGCCACTACGATCGCCGGGGGTACCACTGAAGCTTTCTTT
CATTIAGGTTEAFF
>TRBV14|TRBJ2-3|-|-
TGTGCCAGCAGCCAAGAAGCCCTCCATACGCAGTATTTT
CASSQEALHTQYF
>TRBV10-3|TRBJ1-2|TRBD1|-
TGTGCCATCAGTGAGCAAGACAGGGGAGTCTGGGGGTACACCTTC
CAISEQDRGVWGYTF
>TRBV5-6|TRBJ1-2|TRBD1|-
TGTGCCAGCAGCCTATTATCCGGGACAGCGTATGGCTACACCTTC
CASSLLSGTAYGYTF
>TRBV6-5|TRBJ2-7|-|-
TGTGCCAGCAGTTCGGGATCTAGAAGAGGCGAGCAGTACTTC
CASSSGSRRGEQYF
>TRBV5-1|TRBJ1-2|-|-
TGCGCCAGCAGCTCCGACAGCCTGGCTGGCTACACCTTC
CASSSDSLAGYTF
>TRBV6-6|TRBJ1-2|TRBD1|-
TGTGCCAGCAGCAGGGACAGGGGGCTCTTTGGCTACACCTTC
CASSRDRGLFGYTF
>TRBV2|TRBJ2-2|TRBD2|-
TGTGCCAGCAGTGAATGGGGTCCTAGCGGTAACACCGGGGAGCTGTTTTTT
CASSEWGPSGNTGELFF
>TRBV2|TRBJ2-1|-|few
TGTGCCAGCAGTGTGGAGACTAGTGCATACAATGAGCAGTTCTTC
CASSVETSAYNEQFF
>TRBV5-6|TRBJ2-2|-|-
TGTGCCAGCAGCCCTATAAACACCGGGGAGCTGTTTTTT
CASSPINTGELFF
>TRBV7-2|TRBJ1-1|-|-
TGTGCCAGCAGCCTACAGGGTTTGGTGAACACTGAAGCTTTCTTT
CASSLQGLVNTEAFF
>TRBV30|TRBJ1-6|-|few
TGTGCCTGGAGTGTAAGGAGCTCCTATAATTCACCCCTCCACTTT
CAWSVRSSYNSPLHF